These 7 T cell receptor beta chains came from one sample sequenced in a study of T cells in Graves' hyperthyroidism and ophthalmopathy. What was amplified from RNA transcripts were TCR beta CDR3 regions. The primer set for the first-round RT-PCR of the TCR CDR3 was HTBI. TCRdb re-called the multiplex PCR reads with MiXCR, one entry per CDR3 protein. The sample records 600,000 or so distinct CDR3 sequences, approximately 15% being singletons. The material sequenced was blood. Receptors were obtained from a woman aged 18-30 years with Graves' ophthalmopathy.

This clonotype was recorded once. Possible read error: a much larger clone is one base away. The J gene is TRBJ2-1, the V gene TRBV18; 8 bases fit TRBD1. The CDR3 totals 13 residues. CDR1 and CDR2 (germline): KGHSH, LQKENI. With V trimmed by 3 bases and J by 9 bases, 4 bases remained unmatched. CDR3 DNA sequence: TGTGCCAGCTCACCCTTGGACAGGGCTGAGCAGTTCTTC. This encodes CASSPLDRAEQFF.

This clonotype was seen at least ten times. The chain employs TRBV5-5 and TRBJ2-1, with 15 bases matching TRBD2. This CDR3 has 17 amino acids. V gave up 6 bases and J gave up 7 bases; unmatched junction bases: 11. Per germline, CDR1 SGHKS and CDR2 YYEKEE (reference sequence). CDR3 DNA sequence: TGTGCCAGCAAATTTAATCTGGGGACTAGCGGGAGGAATGAGCAGTTCTTC. Its translation: CASKFNLGTSGRNEQFF.

This clonotype was counted many times. The J gene is TRBJ1-2, the V gene TRBV2; no clear D gene. The CDR3 is made up of 13 amino acids. From germline, CDR1 is SNHLY and CDR2 FYNNEI. Trimming removed 1 base at V and 7 bases at J, with 10 bases between. CDR3 residues: CASSEEARSGYTF. The CDR3 DNA reads TGTGCCAGCAGTGAAGAGGCCCGAAGTGGCTACACCTTC.

This clonotype occurred many times. J is TRBJ2-1 and V is TRBV7-8; unclear D gene. V lost 2 bases and J 7 bases, leaving 12 bases between the germline ends. CDR1 SGHVS and CDR2 FQNEAQ come from the germline V gene. The CDR3 runs to 14 residues. CDR3: CASSLFPRENEQFF. CDR3 in DNA: TGTGCCAGCAGCTTATTCCCTAGGGAAAATGAGCAGTTCTTC.

This clonotype occurred many times. The chain couples TRBV7-9 to TRBJ1-5; no definite D call. CDR1 SEHNR and CDR2 FQNEAQ come from the germline V gene (reference sequence). The CDR3 spans 14 residues. The V end was cut by 5 bases, the J end by 7 bases, with 15 bases between. The CDR3 nucleotides read TGTGCCAGCAGCCCGGATCTGGTCGGGCAGCCCCAGCATTTT. It translates to CASSPDLVGQPQHF.

This clonotype occurred many times. This chain links TRBV10-3 with TRBJ2-3; no definite D call. Trimming left V 6 bases short and J 0 bases short, with 10 bases between. Germline-derived CDR1 and CDR2 are ENHRY and SYGVKD. The CDR3 has 14 amino acids. The CDR3 sequence: CAISLGGSTDTQYF. CDR3 sequence (DNA): TGTGCCATCAGCCTCGGTGGGAGCACAGATACGCAGTATTTT.

V and J are TRBV19 and TRBJ1-3; TRBD1 matches at 7 bases. The CDR3 consists of 13 residues. Germline V gene lookup returns CDR1 LNHDA and CDR2 SQIVND (reference sequence). V was clipped by 5 bases and J by 4 bases; unmatched bases: 2. CDR3 in DNA: TGTGCCAGTAGTGCGGACAGGGGAAACACCATATATTTT. This translates into CASSADRGNTIYF.